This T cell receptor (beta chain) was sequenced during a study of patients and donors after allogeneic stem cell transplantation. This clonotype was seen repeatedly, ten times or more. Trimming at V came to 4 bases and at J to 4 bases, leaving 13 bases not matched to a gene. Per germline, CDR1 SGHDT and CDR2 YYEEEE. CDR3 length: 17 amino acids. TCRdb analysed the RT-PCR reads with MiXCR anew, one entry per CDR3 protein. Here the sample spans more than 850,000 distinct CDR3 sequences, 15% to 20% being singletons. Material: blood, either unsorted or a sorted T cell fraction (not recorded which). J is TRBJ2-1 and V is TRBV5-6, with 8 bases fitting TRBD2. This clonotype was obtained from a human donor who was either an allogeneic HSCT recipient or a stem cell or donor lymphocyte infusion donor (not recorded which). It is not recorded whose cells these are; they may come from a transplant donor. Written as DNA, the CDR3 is TGTGCCAGCAGCGCCAACGGGGGAAGCGGGAGTTACAATGAGCAGTTCTTC. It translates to CASSANGGSGSYNEQFF.